The 14 T cell receptor beta chains listed next were all sequenced from one sample in a study of blood T cell repertoires in COVID-19 (TCRdb year 2020). Receptors were amplified or captured by the immunoSEQ multiplex PCR assay. Held by TCRdb, this immuneACCESS table contains in-frame sequences only and omits some clones. Under half of the omission traces to an unresolved V gene where checked; the cause of the rest is unknown. In all, the sample holds approximately 210,000 clones, and roughly 81% of those were seen once. Less than 6.5% of the sample goes to the ten largest clones. The material sequenced was peripheral blood. The source is a woman aged 65 to 85 with active or convalescent COVID-19.

This rearrangement joins TRBV28 to TRBJ1-2, with 8 bases identical to TRBD1. CDR1 MDHEN and CDR2 SYDVKM come from the germline V gene. The CDR3 is 15 residues long. The J segment lost 8 bases and the V segment lost 3 bases, leaving 11 bases of the junction unmatched. CDR3: CASSFRIQGARGYTF. The CDR3 DNA is TGTGCCAGCAGTTTCCGGATCCAGGGGGCGAGAGGCTACACCTTC.

The chain joins TRBV7-8 to TRBJ2-2; 7 positions match TRBD2. CDR3 size: 17 residues. J gave up 8 bases and V 0 bases, and 12 bases lay outside the gene matches. CDR1 and CDR2 (germline): SGHVS, FQNEAQ. In DNA, the CDR3 is TGTGCCAGCAGCTTAGCATCGGGGACTACCCTCTTGGGGGAGCTGTTTTTT. This translates into CASSLASGTTLLGELFF. Full variable domain (outside the CDR3, taken from reference TRBV7-8 and TRBJ2-2): GAGVSQSPRYKVAKRGQDVALRCDPISGHVSLFWYQQALGQGPEFLTYFQNEAQLDKSGLPSDRFFAERPEGSVSTLKIQRTQQEDSAVYLCASSLASGTTLLGELFFGEGSRLTVL.

The J gene is TRBJ2-7, the V gene TRBV4-2, with a tentative D call TRBD2 (5 bases). Trimming shortened V by 2 bases and J by 0 bases, and 17 bases separated the two germline ends. Germline lookup yields CDR1 LGHNA and CDR2 YNFKEQ. The CDR3 contains 17 residues. The CDR3 DNA is TGTGCCAGCAGCCAATCGGGGAACAGTGACCTCTCCTACGAGCAGTACTTC. Translating it yields CASSQSGNSDLSYEQYF.

The V call is TRBV21-1, the J call TRBJ2-6; the D call TRBD1 from the table was never checked on the DNA. TRBV21-1 is a documented pseudogene. CDR3 length equals 18 residues. CDR3 sequence (DNA): TGTGCCAGCACCAAAGGTGAAGGACAGGGTGCTGGGGCCAACGTCCTGACTTTC. Protein: CASTKGEGQGAGANVLTF.

This rearrangement joins TRBV6-6 to TRBJ2-2; 7 nucleotides match TRBD2. Trimming removed 7 bases from V and 6 bases from J; junction bases left unmatched: 8. CDR3 size: 14 residues. CDR1 MNHNY and CDR2 SVGAGI come from the germline V gene (reference sequence). The CDR3: CASKFGGRAGELFF. CDR3 DNA sequence: TGTGCCAGCAAATTTGGCGGGAGAGCCGGGGAGCTGTTTTTT.

The chain links TRBV7-9 to TRBJ1-1; 9 bases are shared with TRBD1. The CDR3 covers 15 residues. Germline CDR1 SEHNR, CDR2 FQNEAQ (reference sequence). Trimming took 5 bases from V and 4 from J; bases not matched to a gene: 8. As DNA, the CDR3 is TGTGCCAGCAGCAGCTCCTCGACAGGGGGCACTGAAGCTTTCTTT. This gives the protein CASSSSSTGGTEAFF.

V and J are TRBV2 and TRBJ2-7; the D is unclear. CDR3 size: 15 residues. Germline V gene data show CDR1 as SNHLY and CDR2 as FYNNEI. V dropped 5 bases and J dropped 0 bases, with 14 bases sitting between them. CDR3 in DNA: TGTGCCAGCAGTCTGCCGCTAAGGAGCTCCTACGAGCAGTACTTC. This sequence encodes CASSLPLRSSYEQYF.

CDR3 sequence reads: CASSDDMGRGTTEAFF. For the CDR3, the DNA is TGTGCCAGCAGTGACGACATGGGCAGGGGCACGACTGAAGCTTTCTTT. This sequence joins TRBV27 and TRBJ1-1, with D perhaps TRBD1 (6 bases). The V gene lost 5 bases and the J gene lost 5 bases, with 21 bases spanning the gap. The germline CDR1 and CDR2 sequences are MNHEY and SMNVEV (reference sequence). This CDR3 spans 16 amino acids.

The chain couples TRBV7-3 to TRBJ1-2; 9 bases are shared with TRBD1. The V gene's germline CDR1 is SGHTA and CDR2 FQGTGA. Trimming cost V 2 bases and J 6 bases; bases outside gene matches: 10. The CDR3 is 16 residues long. The CDR3 nucleotides are TGTGCCAGCAGCTTATTCCCCGGGACAGGGAGACATGGCTACACCTTC. This gives the protein CASSLFPGTGRHGYTF.

This clone was counted only a few times. The chain carries TRBV7-3 and TRBJ2-2, with D perhaps TRBD2 (6 bases). This CDR3 contains 15 residues. Germline values: CDR1 SGHTA, CDR2 FQGTGA. Trimming removed 2 bases from V and 6 bases from J, with 13 bases in between. CDR3 protein: CASSLSGEPPGELFF. DNA for the CDR3: TGTGCCAGCAGCTTATCGGGAGAGCCCCCCGGGGAGCTGTTTTTT.

The gene calls are TRBV27 and TRBJ1-1; TRBD1 might be the D (6 bases). The CDR3 sequence is 12 residues long. The V end was cut by 3 bases, the J end by 10 bases, with 12 bases between. CDR1 MNHEY and CDR2 SMNVEV come from the germline V gene (reference sequence). The CDR3 nucleotides read TGTGCCAGCAGTTTGGTCAGGGGCAGAGCTTTCTTT. It translates to CASSLVRGRAFF.

The J gene is TRBJ2-7, the V gene TRBV10-3; a weak D match, TRBD1 (5 bases). Germline-derived CDR1 and CDR2 are ENHRY and SYGVKD. Trimming pared 3 bases from V and 4 bases from J, leaving 19 bases between. The CDR3 consists of 16 residues. As DNA, the CDR3 is TGTGCCATCAGTGACCCGACAGCCTCCGGCCTTTACGAGCAGTACTTC. Translating it yields CAISDPTASGLYEQYF.

The rearrangement links TRBV6-5 to TRBJ1-6, with 7 bases that match TRBD1. CDR1 is MNHEY, CDR2 SVGAGI, per germline. Unmatched junction bases numbered 7, after V lost 2 bases and J lost 9 bases. The CDR3 runs 15 residues. CDR3 DNA sequence: TGTGCCAGCAGTTACGAACCAGGGGGAGGTTCACCCCTCCACTTT. Its translation: CASSYEPGGGSPLHF.

The gene calls are TRBV19 and TRBJ2-7; possible D gene TRBD2, 5 bases. V was shortened by 10 bases and J by 1 base, with 17 bases between the two germline ends. This CDR3 has 14 amino acids. Germline-derived CDR1 and CDR2 are LNHDA and SQIVND (reference sequence). The CDR3 loop reads CATTRGAESYEQYF. The DNA of the CDR3 is TGTGCCACCACGAGAGGAGCGGAATCCTACGAGCAGTACTTC.